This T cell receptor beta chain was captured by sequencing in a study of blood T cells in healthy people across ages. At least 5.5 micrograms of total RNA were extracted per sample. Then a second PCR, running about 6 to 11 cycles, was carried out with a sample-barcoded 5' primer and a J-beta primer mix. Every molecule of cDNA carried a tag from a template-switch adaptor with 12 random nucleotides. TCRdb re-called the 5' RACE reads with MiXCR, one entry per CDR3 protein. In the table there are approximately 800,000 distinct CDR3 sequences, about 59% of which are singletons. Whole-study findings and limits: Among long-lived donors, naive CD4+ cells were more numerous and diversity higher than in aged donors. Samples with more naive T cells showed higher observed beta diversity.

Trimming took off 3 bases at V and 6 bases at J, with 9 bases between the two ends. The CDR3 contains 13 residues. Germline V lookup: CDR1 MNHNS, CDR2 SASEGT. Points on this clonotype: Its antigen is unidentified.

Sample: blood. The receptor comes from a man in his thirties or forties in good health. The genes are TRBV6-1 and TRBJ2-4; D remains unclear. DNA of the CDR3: TGTGCCAGCAGTGACGGTCGAGGAAACATTCAGTACTTC. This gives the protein CASSDGRGNIQYF.